This T cell receptor beta chain was captured by sequencing in a study of beta chain features in type 1 diabetes. V was clipped by 4 bases and J by 2 bases, with 18 bases between them. Germline values: CDR1 MNHEY, CDR2 SVGAGI. This CDR3 is 16 amino acids long. This clone has just a few counts. Its antigen is not known. Expressed TCRB transcripts were sequenced after all isolated RNA was converted to cDNA. The data were produced by immunoSEQ multiplex PCR, yet TCRdb's version contains in-frame clones alone and is incomplete. The sample includes some 500,000 clones, about an eighth of them seen just once. Study-level findings and limits: Shorter templates might be favored by PCR, and equally so in patients and in controls.

The clonotype originates from a woman aged 18-30 years in good health. This chain joins TRBV6-5 and TRBJ2-7; D unclear. Sequenced material: naive CD4+ T cells from blood. CDR3 nucleotide sequence: TGTGCCAGCAGTTCCATTGCTCGACTGGCTACCTACGAGCAGTACTTC. It encodes CASSSIARLATYEQYF.